These 30 T cell receptor beta chains share one sample of origin, sequenced in a study of blood T cell repertoires in COVID-19. Sequenced by immunoSEQ multiplex PCR; TCRdb stores in-frame clones only, minus some. Here the sample spans roughly 220,000 clones, approximately 80% being singletons. The sample was peripheral blood. These receptors originate from an older woman who had recovered from COVID-19.

The genes are TRBV5-1 and TRBJ1-1; maybe TRBD1 (5 bases). The germline V gene has CDR1 SGHRS and CDR2 YFSETQ. The CDR3 totals 14 residues. Deletions cut 2 bases from V and 1 base from J, with 9 bases between. CDR3 loop: CASSLRGGNTEAFF. The DNA for the CDR3 is TGCGCCAGCAGCTTAAGGGGTGGGAACACTGAAGCTTTCTTT.

This clone was seen more than once but under ten times. CDR3 residues: CSARGQANEKLFF. CDR3 DNA: TGCAGCGCCAGGGGACAGGCAAATGAAAAACTGTTTTTT. The gene calls are TRBV29-1 and TRBJ1-4; 8 nucleotides align to TRBD1. Trimming at V came to 7 bases and at J to 5 bases, leaving 6 bases not matched to a gene. CDR3 size: 13 residues. CDR1 is SQVTM, CDR2 ANQGSEA, per germline.

The chain is built from TRBV14 and TRBJ2-3, with 14 bases that match TRBD2. Germline V lookup: CDR1 SGHDN, CDR2 FVKESK. The CDR3 extends over 15 amino acids. V was pared by 4 bases and J by 7 bases, with 4 bases of the junction left unmatched. The CDR3 DNA is TGTGCCAGCAGCCCGACTAGCGGGAGGGCCAATACGCAGTATTTT. It translates to CASSPTSGRANTQYF.

The chain combines TRBV4-3 with TRBJ2-3; 10 bases are shared with TRBD2. Trimming took 0 bases from V and 3 from J; bases not matched to a gene: 12. Germline loops: CDR1 LGHNA, CDR2 YSLEER. This CDR3 has 19 residues. Here the CDR3 DNA reads TGCGCCAGCAGCCAAGATCTGAGCGGGGGGGCCAGGGTGACAGATACGCAGTATTTT. Translation: CASSQDLSGGARVTDTQYF.

This chain links TRBV7-3 with TRBJ2-3; perhaps TRBD2 as D (6 bases). The germline V gene has CDR1 SGHTA and CDR2 FQGTGA. V was shortened by 3 bases and J by 6 bases, with 13 bases between the two germline ends. This CDR3 spans 14 amino acids. CDR3 loop: CASSFSGGRDTQYF. The CDR3 DNA follows: TGTGCCAGCAGCTTCTCTGGGGGGAGGGATACGCAGTATTTT.

The chain links TRBV10-3 to TRBJ2-3, with 7 bases fitting TRBD1. The V gene's germline CDR1 is ENHRY and CDR2 SYGVKD. After removal of 3 bases from V and 3 bases from J, the junction contained 6 bases not matched to a gene. The length of the CDR3 is 15 residues. CDR3 in DNA: TGTGCCATCAGTGAAGGGCCGGACAGGACAGATACGCAGTATTTT. Translation gives CAISEGPDRTDTQYF.

The genes are TRBV30 and TRBJ2-7; 8 bases fit TRBD2. The V and J ends lost 5 bases and 0 bases, in that order; junction bases with no gene match: 9. Germline V CDR1 and CDR2: GTSNPN, SVGIG (reference sequence). The CDR3 covers 15 residues. The CDR3, as DNA: TGTGCCTGGGGAGGACGGGGGGGCTACTCCTACGAGCAGTACTTC. The encoded protein is CAWGGRGGYSYEQYF.

The CDR3 reads CASSPGGQWTEAFF. The CDR3 DNA is TGTGCCAGCAGCCCCGGGGGGCAATGGACTGAAGCTTTCTTT. V is TRBV5-6 and J is TRBJ1-1, with a tentative D call TRBD1 (6 bases). V was shortened by 4 bases and J by 5 bases, with 15 bases between the two germline ends. The CDR3 is made up of 14 amino acids. Germline values: CDR1 SGHDT, CDR2 YYEEEE.

This clone was detected once. The chain uses TRBV27 and TRBJ1-2; the D is unclear. Germline CDR1 MNHEY, CDR2 SMNVEV (reference sequence). Trimming cost V 0 bases and J 0 bases, with 8 bases left between them. The CDR3 extends over 15 amino acids. For the CDR3, the DNA is TGTGCCAGCAGTTTATCGAACAGTCCTAACTATGGCTACACCTTC. This gives the protein CASSLSNSPNYGYTF.

The chain combines TRBV25-1 with TRBJ2-7; 9 nucleotides match TRBD2. Germline V gives CDR1 MGHDK, CDR2 SYGVNS. V shed 9 bases, J shed 0 bases, and the junction held 6 bases outside the gene matches. The CDR3 runs to 14 residues. CDR3: CASKVAGDSYEQYF. The CDR3 DNA sequence: TGTGCCAGTAAAGTAGCGGGGGACTCCTACGAGCAGTACTTC.

V usage is TRBV29-1 and J usage is TRBJ2-7; 7 bases map to TRBD1. The J segment lost 0 bases and the V segment lost 8 bases, leaving 16 bases of the junction unmatched. Germline V gene sequence: CDR1 SQVTM, CDR2 ANQGSEA. The CDR3 covers 16 residues. In DNA, the CDR3 is TGCAGCCCCCCACAGGGGCTCTCTTCCGTCTCCTACGAGCAGTACTTC. Encoded protein: CSPPQGLSSVSYEQYF.

The J gene is TRBJ1-1, the V gene TRBV7-2; 7 nucleotides match TRBD1. The trim removed 4 bases at V and 0 bases at J, leaving 5 bases unmatched. The CDR3 runs 15 residues. CDR1 is SGHTA, CDR2 FQGNSA, per germline. The CDR3 region has the DNA TGTGCCAGCAGCTACCCAGGGGGAGTGAACACTGAAGCTTTCTTT. Amino acids: CASSYPGGVNTEAFF.

The table lists this clone with a count of one. The CDR3 loop is CASSSRGGLETQYF. The CDR3 coding sequence is TGTGCCAGCAGCTCTCGGGGGGGCCTTGAGACCCAGTACTTC. The rearrangement joins TRBV7-2 to TRBJ2-5; TRBD2 matches at 8 bases. V lost 4 bases and J lost 5; bases outside the gene matches: 6. CDR3 length: 14 residues. CDR1 SGHTA and CDR2 FQGNSA come from the germline V gene.

The CDR3 is CASSYSARGSNTEAFF. The CDR3 DNA follows: TGTGCCAGCAGTTACTCGGCCCGAGGGTCGAACACTGAAGCTTTCTTT. The chain couples TRBV6-5 to TRBJ1-1; no firm D call. V lost 0 bases to trimming and J lost 1 base, with 12 bases between them. This CDR3 comprises 16 residues. CDR1 and CDR2 from the germline V gene are MNHEY and SVGAGI.

This chain connects TRBV5-1 to TRBJ1-2; unclear D gene. The CDR3 contains 13 residues. Germline assignment: CDR1 SGHRS and CDR2 YFSETQ. The V end was cut by 6 bases, the J end by 4 bases, with 13 bases between. CDR3 sequence (DNA): TGCGCCAGCACCAGAGACATCTCCTATGGCTACACCTTC. Amino acid sequence: CASTRDISYGYTF. The full variable domain, rest sourced from reference TRBV5-1 and TRBJ1-2, is KAGVTQTPRYLIKTRGQQVTLSCSPISGHRSVSWYQQTPGQGLQFLFEYFSETQRNKGNFPGRFSGRQFSNSRSEMNVSTLELGDSALYLCASTRDISYGYTFGSGTRLTVV.

The rearrangement uses TRBV19 and TRBJ2-5, with D tentatively TRBD2 (6 bases). The V end was cut by 5 bases, the J end by 2 bases, with 15 bases between. This CDR3 region has 15 residues. Per the germline V gene, CDR1 is LNHDA and CDR2 is SQIVND (reference sequence). Here the CDR3 DNA reads TGTGCCAGTAGTTCTTCTAGCGCCGGACAAGAGACCCAGTACTTC. Encoded protein: CASSSSSAGQETQYF.

This chain connects TRBV3-1 (or the pseudogene TRBV3-2) to TRBJ2-7; D is possibly TRBD2 (6 bases). Per germline, CDR1 LGHDT and CDR2 YNNKEL (reference sequence). Trimming took off 0 bases at V and 3 bases at J, with 15 bases between the two ends. The CDR3 consists of 16 residues. CDR3 in DNA: TGTGCCAGCAGCCAAGAAGGTGGCGGGGCCTTCTACGAGCAGTACTTC. This gives the protein CASSQEGGGAFYEQYF.

Only one count was recorded for this clone. The chain couples TRBV5-1 to TRBJ1-1; D is unresolved. CDR3 length equals 14 residues. V was clipped by 0 bases and J by 4 bases, with 10 bases between them. Germline CDR1 is SGHRS and CDR2 is YFSETQ. The CDR3, as DNA: TGCGCCAGCAGCTTGGCGCAGTCTCGCACTGAAGCTTTCTTT. Its translation is CASSLAQSRTEAFF.

This clone was seen once. V gene TRBV9 combines with J gene TRBJ2-2, with 8 bases lining up with TRBD1. The CDR3 covers 16 residues. Germline V gene sequence: CDR1 SGDLS, CDR2 YYNGEE. V trimming: 5 bases; J trimming: 2 bases; junction bases outside the gene matches: 8. CDR3: CASRGTGQANTGELFF. CDR3 bases: TGTGCCAGCAGGGGCACGGGACAGGCAAACACCGGGGAGCTGTTTTTT.

V and J are TRBV25-1 and TRBJ1-2, with 7 positions matching TRBD1. There are 14 residues in the CDR3. The germline CDR1 and CDR2 sequences are MGHDK and SYGVNS. V was clipped by 7 bases and J by 3 bases; unmatched bases: 8. The CDR3 nucleotides read TGTGCCAGCATAATCCTGACAGGGTACTATGGCTACACCTTC. This encodes CASIILTGYYGYTF.

V is TRBV27 and J is TRBJ2-2, with 8 bases aligning to TRBD2. Germline-derived CDR1 and CDR2 are MNHEY and SMNVEV (reference sequence). J was trimmed by 5 bases and V by 6 bases; bases with no gene match: 11. The CDR3 contains 16 residues. The CDR3 coding sequence is TGTGCCAGCAGCCCCCGGGGGGGCCTGGGAACCGGGGAGCTGTTTTTT. Its protein product is CASSPRGGLGTGELFF.

V gene TRBV7-9 combines with J gene TRBJ2-5, with D possibly TRBD2 on 7 matching bases. The CDR3 is 14 residues long. Germline V gene sequence: CDR1 SEHNR, CDR2 FQNEAQ (reference sequence). With 10 bases removed from V and 1 base from J, the gap between germline ends came to 16 bases. The CDR3 sequence: CATRLGGPQETQYF. The DNA of the CDR3 is TGTGCCACCAGACTCGGGGGGCCCCAAGAGACCCAGTACTTC.

J is TRBJ2-7 and V is TRBV2; D is unresolved. Trimming cost V 7 bases and J 4 bases, with 11 bases left between them. The CDR3 runs to 12 residues. Germline V gives CDR1 SNHLY, CDR2 FYNNEI. The CDR3 bases are TGTGCCAGCACCCCTCGCGGTTACGAGCAGTACTTC. Translating gives CASTPRGYEQYF. The full variable domain, completed using reference TRBV2 and TRBJ2-7, is EPEVTQTPSHQVTQMGQEVILRCVPISNHLYFYWYRQILGQKVEFLVSFYNNEISEKSEIFDDQFSVERPDGSNFTLKIRSTKLEDSAMYFCASTPRGYEQYFGPGTRLTVT.

This clone came up once. The chain recombines TRBV9 with TRBJ1-3; 11 bases align to TRBD1. The V segment lost 4 bases and the J segment 8 bases; nucleotides outside the gene matches: 5. CDR1 and CDR2 from the germline V gene are SGDLS and YYNGEE. The CDR3 length is 14 residues. CDR3 sequence (DNA): TGTGCCAGCAGCCTAGGGACAGGGGGAGACACCATATATTTT. Its translation: CASSLGTGGDTIYF.

DNA for the CDR3: TGTGCCAGCAGCCCCGGGTGGGGGCGGGGGGACACAGATACGCAGTATTTT. This encodes CASSPGWGRGDTDTQYF. The rearrangement joins TRBV3-1 (or the pseudogene TRBV3-2) to TRBJ2-3, with 8 bases matching TRBD2. The CDR3 extends over 17 amino acids. The germline V gene has CDR1 LGHDT and CDR2 YNNKEL (reference sequence). Trimming took 4 bases from V and 2 from J; bases not matched to a gene: 11.

Comments on this clone: At the DNA level, this CDR3 is encoded by other sequences in the same sample as well. The chain recombines TRBV11-1 with TRBJ2-1; 7 bases are a match to TRBD1. The CDR3 is made up of 14 amino acids. V gave up 2 bases and J gave up 5 bases; unmatched junction bases: 3. In germline, CDR1 is SGHAT, CDR2 FQDESV (reference sequence). The CDR3 region is CASSLSGTDNEQFF. In DNA form, the CDR3 reads TGTGCCAGCAGCTTATCCGGGACAGACAATGAGCAGTTCTTC.

The chain recombines TRBV7-2 with TRBJ2-3; TRBD2 matches at 10 bases. The germline CDR1 and CDR2 sequences are SGHTA and FQGNSA. Germline trimming cut 5 bases from V and 2 bases from J; bases unmatched to any gene: 7. The CDR3 is 16 residues long. The CDR3 here is CASSPRLAGATDTQYF. The DNA for the CDR3 is TGTGCCAGCAGCCCCAGACTAGCGGGCGCCACAGATACGCAGTATTTT. Variable domain in full (rest from reference TRBV7-2 and TRBJ2-3): GAGVSQSPSNKVTEKGKDVELRCDPISGHTALYWYRQSLGQGLEFLIYFQGNSAPDKSGLPSDRFSAERTGGSVSTLTIQRTQQEDSAVYLCASSPRLAGATDTQYFGPGTRLTVL.

The chain employs TRBV19 and TRBJ2-3, with D uncertain. This CDR3 contains 14 residues. V lost 3 bases and J 3 bases, leaving 10 bases between the germline ends. Per the germline V gene, CDR1 is LNHDA and CDR2 is SQIVND (reference sequence). Here the CDR3 reads CASSIWLGTDTQYF. The CDR3 DNA sequence: TGTGCCAGTAGTATTTGGCTAGGTACAGATACGCAGTATTTT.

The chain links TRBV13 to TRBJ2-5; possible D gene TRBD1, 6 bases. CDR3 length: 15 amino acids. V was clipped by 2 bases and J by 5 bases, with 15 bases between them. Looked up from germline, CDR1 is PRHDT and CDR2 is FYEKMQ (reference sequence). The CDR3 DNA sequence: TGTGCCAGCAGCTTAAGGTCCAGGGGTCACGAGACCCAGTACTTC. It specifies CASSLRSRGHETQYF.

The V gene is TRBV10-3, the J gene TRBJ1-3; maybe TRBD1 (5 bases). CDR1 and CDR2 from the germline V gene are ENHRY and SYGVKD. The V end was cut by 4 bases, the J end by 4 bases, with 17 bases between. The CDR3 covers 16 residues. CDR3 nucleotide sequence: TGTGCCATCAGTGGACATACAGGCCCGCGGGGAAACACCATATATTTT. Translation: CAISGHTGPRGNTIYF.